This T cell receptor beta chain was found in a study of T-cell reconstitution after alpha-beta-depleted transplantation in children. During its preparation, the TCRbeta library received unique molecular identifiers. MiXCR, run by TCRdb on the PCR reads, gives a single entry per CDR3 protein. This table holds around 240,000 distinct CDR3 sequences, around 9.7% found once. At least ten counts were recorded for this clonotype. From germline, CDR1 is SGHRS and CDR2 YFSETQ. This CDR3 region has 15 residues. The germline V and J ends were trimmed by 0 bases and 3 bases, with 13 bases remaining between them.

The receptor was derived from a human donor who donated a stem cell graft to a child with SCID. The V and J genes are TRBV5-1 and TRBJ2-7, with D tentatively TRBD1 (6 bases). The sequencing here drew on PBMCs from the stem cell graft donor, taken from the stem cell graft. In nucleotides, the CDR3 is TGCGCCAGCAGCTTGGGGAGAGCAGGGGTCTACGAGCAGTACTTC. It codes for CASSLGRAGVYEQYF.